A single sample is the source of the 20 T cell receptor beta chains below, sequenced in a study of T-cell reconstitution after alpha-beta-depleted transplantation in children. Preparing the TCRbeta library involved the use of unique molecular identifiers. Using its own MiXCR run on the PCR reads, TCRdb lists one record per CDR3 protein. Of 200,000 to 300,000 distinct CDR3 sequences listed, 12% were seen once; the top ten hold roughly 2.6%. This specimen was PBMCs from the stem cell graft donor, taken from the stem cell graft. The receptors shown here come from a human donor who donated a stem cell graft to a child with acute lymphoblastic leukemia.

This clonotype showed up many times. The chain links TRBV27 to TRBJ2-2; 8 positions agree with TRBD1. CDR3 length: 16 residues. Germline V lookup: CDR1 MNHEY, CDR2 SMNVEV (reference sequence). V lost 3 bases and J lost 4; bases outside the gene matches: 7. CDR3 sequence: CASSFQGAPSTGELFF. CDR3 DNA: TGTGCCAGCAGTTTTCAGGGGGCGCCGAGCACCGGGGAGCTGTTTTTT.

This clonotype showed up just a few times. The chain uses TRBV29-1 and TRBJ2-5; D is possibly TRBD2 (7 bases). The CDR3 is made up of 12 amino acids. V lost 4 bases and J 5 bases, leaving 11 bases between the germline ends. Germline V CDR1 and CDR2: SQVTM, ANQGSEA. The CDR3 sequence is CSVAGGRETQYF. The CDR3 nucleotides read TGCAGCGTTGCGGGGGGCCGCGAGACCCAGTACTTC.

The chain joins TRBV11-1 to TRBJ2-7; 7 positions match TRBD1. The germline CDR1 and CDR2 sequences are SGHAT and FQDESV (reference sequence). V lost 1 base to trimming and J lost 5 bases; unmatched junction nucleotides: 8. This CDR3 has 15 amino acids. CDR3 in DNA: TGTGCCAGCAGCTTAGAGGGGGCAACGCGACACGAGCAGTACTTC. It is translated as CASSLEGATRHEQYF. Using reference TRBV11-1 and TRBJ2-7 for the parts outside the CDR3, the full variable domain is EAEVAQSPRYKITEKSQAVAFWCDPISGHATLYWYRQILGQGPELLVQFQDESVVDDSQLPKDRFSAERLKGVDSTLKIQPAELGDSAMYLCASSLEGATRHEQYFGPGTRLTVT.

This clonotype was picked up many times. The genes are TRBV18 and TRBJ1-3; 7 bases align to TRBD1. From germline, CDR1 is KGHSH and CDR2 LQKENI. The CDR3 has 17 residues. V was clipped by 3 bases and J by 0 bases; unmatched bases: 8. This chain's CDR3 is CASSPPGQPTSGNTIYF. The CDR3 coding sequence is TGTGCCAGCTCACCTCCGGGACAGCCAACCTCTGGAAACACCATATATTTT. Looking up the rest from reference TRBV18 and TRBJ1-3 gives the full variable domain: NAGVMQNPRHLVRRRGQEARLRCSPMKGHSHVYWYRQLPEEGLKFMVYLQKENIIDESGMPKERFSAEFPKEGPSILRIQQVVRGDSAAYFCASSPPGQPTSGNTIYFGEGSWLTVV.

A word on this clonotype: This may arise from a read error, as a much more abundant clone is one base away. The V call is TRBV7-2, the J call TRBJ2-3; no clear D gene. The germline gives CDR1 SGHTA, CDR2 FQGNSA. Trimming took 4 bases from V and 8 from J, leaving 10 bases between them. The CDR3 loop spans 12 amino acids. DNA of the CDR3: TGTGCCAGCAGCTCGGAGTCCGCTACGCAGTATTTT. The encoded protein is CASSSESATQYF.

At least ten counts were recorded for this clonotype. V usage is TRBV12-3 or TRBV12-4 and J usage is TRBJ2-7; the match to TRBD1 covers 9 bases. This CDR3 is 13 amino acids long. Trimming cost V 5 bases and J 6 bases; bases outside gene matches: 5. The CDR3 is CASSRYRGREQYF. The CDR3 region has the DNA TGTGCCAGCAGTAGATACAGGGGGCGCGAGCAGTACTTC.

This clonotype was seen ten or more times. The J gene is TRBJ2-3, the V gene TRBV7-2, with D unresolved. V lost 5 bases to trimming and J lost 1 base, with 10 bases between them. The CDR3 totals 14 residues. Germline lookup yields CDR1 SGHTA and CDR2 FQGNSA. CDR3 bases: TGTGCCAGCAGCATAGATGTGGGCACAGATACGCAGTATTTT. It yields the protein CASSIDVGTDTQYF.

The table lists this clonotype with many counts. This chain joins TRBV7-9 and TRBJ2-3, with D unresolved. Germline CDR1 SEHNR, CDR2 FQNEAQ (reference sequence). This CDR3 is 12 amino acids long. V gave up 6 bases and J gave up 2 bases, with 6 bases separating them. The CDR3 coding sequence is TGTGCCAGCAGGGGTATCACAGATACGCAGTATTTT. Its protein product is CASRGITDTQYF.

This clonotype was observed many times. The genes are TRBV20-1 and TRBJ2-4; 7 bases are shared with TRBD1. The CDR3 has 15 residues. In germline, CDR1 is DFQATT, CDR2 SNEGSKA (reference sequence). Trimming took 2 bases from V and 6 from J; bases not matched to a gene: 10. The CDR3 sequence: CSARQGVRSGNIQYF. DNA of the CDR3: TGCAGTGCTAGACAGGGGGTTCGGTCAGGAAACATTCAGTACTTC.

This clonotype was seen many times. The rearrangement uses TRBV20-1 and TRBJ2-3; 9 bases agree with TRBD2. Germline V gives CDR1 DFQATT, CDR2 SNEGSKA (reference sequence). The CDR3 length is 14 residues. V was clipped by 3 bases and J by 6 bases; unmatched bases: 7. The CDR3 protein is CSASRASGMDTQYF. CDR3 bases: TGCAGTGCTAGCAGGGCTAGCGGGATGGATACGCAGTATTTT.

Regarding this clonotype: It may be a read error: a sequence one base away is much more abundant. The chain joins TRBV5-6 to TRBJ2-3; D is unresolved. The CDR3 extends over 14 amino acids. CDR1 is SGHDT, CDR2 YYEEEE, per germline. Trimming removed 0 bases at V and 4 bases at J, with 9 bases between. The CDR3 coding sequence is TGTGCCAGCAGCTTGGGGCGACGGCCAGATACGCAGTATTTT. This sequence encodes CASSLGRRPDTQYF.

As regards this clonotype: A much larger clone lies one base from this, so it may be a read error. The chain is built from TRBV12-3 or TRBV12-4 and TRBJ2-3; D not resolved. The CDR3 is 11 amino acids. Trimming took 4 bases from V and 11 from J, leaving 10 bases between them. The CDR3 region is CASSWARRQYF. CDR3 coding DNA: TGTGCCAGCAGTTGGGCAAGACGGCAGTATTTT.

In its sample, this clonotype was seen many times. In DNA, the CDR3 is TGCAGCGTGGGGGTAGTCCCCTCCTACAATGAGCAGTTCTTC. This codes for CSVGVVPSYNEQFF. This chain links TRBV29-1 with TRBJ2-1; D assignment may be TRBD1 or TRBD2 (5 bases each). V was trimmed by 6 bases and J by 0 bases, leaving 12 bases between them. The CDR3 loop spans 14 amino acids. Per the germline V gene, CDR1 is SQVTM and CDR2 is ANQGSEA.

In this sample, this clonotype turned up many times. The chain uses TRBV7-2 and TRBJ2-5, with TRBD2 identical over 11 bases. The germline gives CDR1 SGHTA, CDR2 FQGNSA. The V segment lost 2 bases and the J segment 8 bases; nucleotides outside the gene matches: 7. The CDR3 contains 15 residues. The CDR3 region is CASSLSTSGGGTQYF. The CDR3 DNA reads TGTGCCAGCAGCTTATCAACTAGCGGGGGTGGAACCCAGTACTTC.

V usage is TRBV6-1 and J usage is TRBJ1-6, with 10 bases identical to TRBD1. The CDR3 has 15 amino acids. V trimming: 4 bases; J trimming: 11 bases; junction bases outside the gene matches: 8. Germline loops: CDR1 MNHNS, CDR2 SASEGT. The CDR3 DNA is TGTGCCAGCAGTGCACCCGGGACAGGGGAGGCACCCCTCCACTTT. Its translation: CASSAPGTGEAPLHF.

This clonotype was counted ten times or more. This chain links TRBV5-1 with TRBJ2-3; D unclear. CDR3 length equals 15 residues. The germline CDR1 and CDR2 sequences are SGHRS and YFSETQ. V shed 3 bases and J shed 4 bases, with 15 bases lying between them. The CDR3 spells CASSSGGYVADTQYF. CDR3 DNA sequence: TGCGCCAGCAGCTCGGGTGGATACGTGGCAGATACGCAGTATTTT.

This clonotype has at least ten counts. The rearrangement links TRBV28 to TRBJ1-2, with D maybe TRBD1 (5 bases). Between the trimmed V and J ends, which lost 5 bases and 0 bases, there was a span of 10 bases. Germline V gene lookup returns CDR1 MDHEN and CDR2 SYDVKM. The CDR3 is 14 residues long. The CDR3 region has the DNA TGTGCCAGCAGTCCCAGGGAATCTAACTATGGCTACACCTTC. It is translated as CASSPRESNYGYTF.

This clonotype was counted at least ten times. The chain uses TRBV19 and TRBJ2-2, with TRBD1 identical over 9 bases. Germline V gene lookup returns CDR1 LNHDA and CDR2 SQIVND (reference sequence). V lost 4 bases and J lost 7; bases outside the gene matches: 4. This CDR3 comprises 14 residues. CDR3 nucleotides: TGTGCCAGTAGTACGGGACAGGGAAGCGGGGAGCTGTTTTTT. This translates into CASSTGQGSGELFF.

This clonotype has a handful of counts. This chain uses TRBV4-2 with TRBJ2-6; D gene unclear. In germline, CDR1 is LGHNA, CDR2 YNFKEQ. The CDR3 runs 15 residues. V was pared by 4 bases and J by 0 bases, with 7 bases between. The CDR3 spells CASSPGLSGANVLTF. The CDR3 DNA reads TGTGCCAGCAGCCCCGGGCTCTCTGGGGCCAACGTCCTGACTTTC.

This clonotype came up many times. The rearrangement links TRBV7-2 to TRBJ1-1, with D perhaps matching TRBD1 (6 bases). There are 12 residues in the CDR3. The V gene's germline CDR1 is SGHTA and CDR2 FQGNSA. The V end was cut by 4 bases, the J end by 6 bases, with 9 bases between. The CDR3 loop is CASSSQGPEAFF. The CDR3 nucleotides are TGTGCCAGCAGCTCACAGGGACCTGAAGCTTTCTTT.